Shown below are 28 T cell receptor beta chains from a single sample sequenced in a study of T cells in Graves' hyperthyroidism and ophthalmopathy. Amplification of TCR beta CDR3 regions was performed using RNA transcripts as template. TCR CDR3 underwent first-round RT-PCR with the HTBI primer set. Each CDR3 protein gets one entry after TCRdb re-called the multiplex PCR reads with MiXCR. The sample lists about 740,000 distinct CDR3 sequences, 14% occurring once. The sample taken for sequencing was blood. The source is a woman between 18 and 29 years old with Graves' hyperthyroidism.

The sample holds many counts of this clonotype. The gene calls are TRBV13 and TRBJ2-7; 8 bases match TRBD1. The CDR3 consists of 14 residues. Losses at the gene ends were 5 bases for V and 7 bases for J; bases not matched to a gene: 10. CDR1 is PRHDT, CDR2 FYEKMQ, per germline (reference sequence). In DNA, the CDR3 is TGTGCCAGCAGCATCGGACAGGGACGAGGGGAGCAGTACTTC. Translated: CASSIGQGRGEQYF.

Many counts were recorded for this clonotype. This rearrangement joins TRBV27 to TRBJ1-1; no firm D call. The CDR3 runs 14 residues. Trimming took 8 bases from V and 4 from J, leaving 17 bases between them. Per the germline V gene, CDR1 is MNHEY and CDR2 is SMNVEV (reference sequence). CDR3 sequence: CASAAFKWGTEAFF. The CDR3 DNA reads as TGTGCCAGCGCGGCCTTTAAGTGGGGCACTGAAGCTTTCTTT.

This clonotype was found many times. The chain carries TRBV12-3 or TRBV12-4 and TRBJ2-5; a possible D gene is TRBD2 (6 bases). V lost 1 base and J lost 0, with 9 bases in between. This CDR3 region has 15 residues. The CDR3 here is CASSLDRDYQETQYF. CDR3 in DNA: TGTGCCAGCAGTTTAGACCGGGACTACCAAGAGACCCAGTACTTC.

The chain links TRBV3-1 to TRBJ1-2, with D maybe TRBD1 (5 bases). CDR1 and CDR2 from the germline V gene are LGHDT and YNNKEL (reference sequence). V was clipped by 4 bases and J by 12 bases, with 24 bases between them. The CDR3 has 15 residues. In DNA form, the CDR3 reads TGTGCCAGCAGCCGTAGTGGATCTGAGCCGACAGTGGACACCTTC. Protein sequence: CASSRSGSEPTVDTF.

The gene calls are TRBV7-8 and TRBJ2-1; D is undetermined. Germline V gene lookup returns CDR1 SGHVS and CDR2 FQNEAQ. Trimming cost V 0 bases and J 10 bases, with 10 bases left between them. The CDR3 is 13 amino acids. The CDR3 sequence: CASSLAPGREQFF. The DNA for the CDR3 is TGTGCCAGCAGCTTAGCCCCAGGTAGGGAGCAGTTCTTC.

This clonotype was recorded at least ten times. The chain recombines TRBV5-6 with TRBJ1-5; D call uncertain. The germline V gene encodes CDR1 SGHDT and CDR2 YYEEEE. With 1 base removed from V and 0 bases from J, the gap between germline ends came to 8 bases. This CDR3 has 15 residues. CDR3 in amino acids: CASSLSPNSNQPQHF. CDR3 in DNA: TGTGCCAGCAGCTTGAGCCCAAATAGCAATCAGCCCCAGCATTTT.

Many counts were recorded for this clonotype. This chain links TRBV10-1 with TRBJ1-1; tentatively, D is TRBD1 (5 bases). Trimming left V 3 bases short and J 5 bases short, with 22 bases between. The CDR3 is made up of 17 amino acids. Germline V CDR1 and CDR2: WNHNN, SYGVQD (reference sequence). The chain's CDR3 is CASSEVSGSTGGTEAFF. The DNA of the CDR3 is TGCGCCAGCAGTGAAGTGAGTGGGTCGACCGGGGGAACTGAAGCTTTCTTT.

This clonotype was recorded many times. This chain joins TRBV2 and TRBJ2-6, with unresolved D. The CDR3 loop spans 16 amino acids. In germline, CDR1 is SNHLY, CDR2 FYNNEI. Deletions cut 5 bases from V and 1 base from J, with 12 bases between. DNA of the CDR3: TGTGCCAGCAGTCCGTTCTCGCTTTCTGGGGCCAACGTCCTGACTTTC. Its protein is CASSPFSLSGANVLTF. The complete variable domain, with remaining parts taken from reference TRBV2 and TRBJ2-6, reads EPEVTQTPSHQVTQMGQEVILRCVPISNHLYFYWYRQILGQKVEFLVSFYNNEISEKSEIFDDQFSVERPDGSNFTLKIRSTKLEDSAMYFCASSPFSLSGANVLTFGAGSRLTVL.

V gene TRBV19 combines with J gene TRBJ2-5; 9 nucleotides agree with TRBD1. The CDR3 runs to 16 residues. CDR1 is LNHDA, CDR2 SQIVND, per germline (reference sequence). Trimming cost V 8 bases and J 7 bases; bases outside gene matches: 17. The CDR3, as DNA: TGTGCCAGTGGCGAACCCACCGGGACAGGGAGGTGGACCCAGTACTTC. As protein: CASGEPTGTGRWTQYF.

This clonotype was seen only a few times. This sequence joins TRBV2 and TRBJ1-1; D might be TRBD1 (5 bases). From germline, CDR1 is SNHLY and CDR2 FYNNEI. The CDR3 is made up of 14 amino acids. Here the CDR3 reads CATREDTMNTEAFF. The CDR3 coding sequence is TGTGCGACCCGGGAGGACACTATGAACACTGAAGCTTTCTTT.

This clonotype was seen many times. The rearrangement joins TRBV9 to TRBJ1-3, with D possibly TRBD1 on 5 matching bases. CDR1 SGDLS and CDR2 YYNGEE come from the germline V gene. V lost 4 bases and J lost 0, with 11 bases in between. The CDR3 length is 15 residues. The DNA for the CDR3 is TGTGCCAGCAGCCCTGACAGACTCTCTGGAAACACCATATATTTT. This gives the protein CASSPDRLSGNTIYF.

This clonotype was seen only a few times. The V call is TRBV6-2 or TRBV6-3, the J call TRBJ2-6; D is perhaps TRBD2 (6 bases). Germline values: CDR1 MNHEY, CDR2 SVGEGT. The CDR3 length is 18 residues. Trimming cost V 4 bases and J 4 bases, with 20 bases left between them. CDR3 sequence reads: CASSSGPPGEDGANVLTF. In DNA form, the CDR3 reads TGTGCCAGCAGTTCCGGACCCCCCGGGGAGGACGGGGCCAACGTCCTGACTTTC.

This clonotype was seen a few times. This chain connects TRBV6-1 to TRBJ1-5; a weak D match, TRBD1 (5 bases). The germline V gene has CDR1 MNHNS and CDR2 SASEGT. V was shortened by 4 bases and J by 2 bases, with 12 bases between the two germline ends. There are 15 residues in the CDR3. CDR3 residues: CASSVQQVGNQPQHF. The DNA of the CDR3 is TGTGCCAGCAGTGTACAACAGGTCGGCAATCAGCCCCAGCATTTT.

The chain combines TRBV20-1 with TRBJ2-6, with D possibly being TRBD1 or TRBD2 (5 bases each). Germline V gene lookup returns CDR1 DFQATT and CDR2 SNEGSKA (reference sequence). This CDR3 has 19 residues. Deletions cut 5 bases from V and 0 bases from J, with 23 bases between. This CDR3 is CSAGRLNAGRYSGANVLTF. The CDR3 DNA reads as TGCAGTGCTGGGCGACTGAACGCAGGGAGATACTCTGGGGCCAACGTCCTGACTTTC.

This clonotype was counted many times. This sequence joins TRBV6-2 or TRBV6-3 and TRBJ1-1; the match to TRBD1 covers 8 bases. With 6 bases clipped from V and 11 bases from J, the junction kept 5 bases outside the gene matches. This CDR3 has 11 amino acids. Germline lookup yields CDR1 MNHEY and CDR2 SVGEGT. CDR3 DNA sequence: TGTGCCAGCAGCCAGGGGGCGCGGGCTTTCTTT. It is translated as CASSQGARAFF.

This clonotype was counted a few times. The chain links TRBV4-1 to TRBJ2-1, with 8 bases identical to TRBD2. Germline V gene lookup returns CDR1 MGHRA and CDR2 YSYEKL. The CDR3 is 16 amino acids. V shed 4 bases and J 6 bases; nucleotides not matched to a gene: 11. The CDR3 here is CASSPQGLVTGNEQFF. CDR3 DNA: TGCGCCAGCAGCCCCCAGGGACTAGTGACAGGCAATGAGCAGTTCTTC.

The sample holds many counts of this clonotype. This chain links TRBV24-1 with TRBJ1-2; possible D gene TRBD1, 6 bases. The V gene's germline CDR1 is KGHDR and CDR2 SFDVKD. This CDR3 has 15 amino acids. Deletions cut 4 bases from V and 8 bases from J, with 19 bases between. CDR3 protein: CATSESTGRLGGYTF. CDR3 nucleotides: TGTGCCACCAGTGAATCGACAGGACGTCTAGGAGGCTACACCTTC.

The CDR3 spells CASIARTSLYNEQFF. The CDR3 DNA reads TGTGCCAGTATAGCCCGGACTAGTCTCTACAATGAGCAGTTCTTC. The chain links TRBV19 to TRBJ2-1; 7 nucleotides match TRBD2. The V segment lost 7 bases and the J segment 3 bases; nucleotides outside the gene matches: 9. The CDR3 runs to 15 residues. Germline V lookup: CDR1 LNHDA, CDR2 SQIVND (reference sequence).

The chain is built from TRBV9 and TRBJ1-2; TRBD1 is a possible D gene (5 bases). The CDR3 runs to 15 residues. Trimming stripped 0 bases from V and 8 bases from J, with 17 bases between. Germline V gene sequence: CDR1 SGDLS, CDR2 YYNGEE. The CDR3 protein is CASSVADSPAEGYTF. CDR3 sequence (DNA): TGTGCCAGCAGCGTAGCTGACAGCCCGGCGGAAGGCTACACCTTC.

This clonotype was observed a few times. The chain uses TRBV20-1 and TRBJ2-3; 9 positions agree with TRBD2. The CDR3 spans 14 residues. CDR1 and CDR2 (germline): DFQATT, SNEGSKA (reference sequence). The V segment lost 4 bases and the J segment 10 bases; nucleotides outside the gene matches: 12. The CDR3 here is CSATPGLAESAQYF. The CDR3 nucleotides read TGCAGTGCTACTCCGGGACTAGCAGAGTCGGCGCAGTATTTT.

This clonotype was found many times. The chain is built from TRBV20-1 and TRBJ2-1, with 7 bases matching TRBD2. The CDR3 loop spans 14 amino acids. The junction had 14 bases not matched to a gene; V was cut back by 7 bases and J by 8 bases. Germline V gene sequence: CDR1 DFQATT, CDR2 SNEGSKA (reference sequence). DNA for the CDR3: TGCAGTGGGAGGACGTGGGGGGGGTCATATGAGCAGTTCTTC. Amino acid sequence: CSGRTWGGSYEQFF.

This chain uses TRBV28 with TRBJ1-2; maybe TRBD1 (6 bases). Trimming left V 8 bases short and J 6 bases short, with 10 bases between. Germline-derived CDR1 and CDR2 are MDHEN and SYDVKM. The CDR3 extends over 11 amino acids. In DNA, the CDR3 is TGTGCCAGCCGTCAGGGGAATGGCTACACCTTC. Its translation is CASRQGNGYTF.

This clonotype showed up many times. The chain couples TRBV3-1 to TRBJ1-2; D not resolved. From germline, CDR1 is LGHDT and CDR2 YNNKEL (reference sequence). The length of the CDR3 is 15 residues. V gave up 1 base and J gave up 4 bases, with 13 bases separating them. The CDR3 nucleotides read TGTGCCAGCAGCCAAGTCGCAGGTAGTACCTATGGCTACACCTTC. Encoded protein: CASSQVAGSTYGYTF.

The V and J genes are TRBV28 and TRBJ1-5; tentatively, D is TRBD1 (6 bases). Germline lookup yields CDR1 MDHEN and CDR2 SYDVKM. V lost 3 bases to trimming and J lost 6 bases, with 12 bases between them. The length of the CDR3 is 14 residues. CDR3 sequence: CASSLYRAAQPQHF. CDR3 bases: TGTGCCAGCAGTTTGTACAGGGCGGCTCAGCCCCAGCATTTT.

The CDR3 here is CSARIAGEWNTGELFF. The CDR3, as DNA: TGCAGTGCTAGAATAGCGGGAGAATGGAACACCGGGGAGCTGTTTTTT. V gene TRBV20-1 combines with J gene TRBJ2-2, with 9 positions matching TRBD2. The germline V gene encodes CDR1 DFQATT and CDR2 SNEGSKA (reference sequence). The CDR3 covers 16 residues. Trimming at V came to 2 bases and at J to 1 base, leaving 5 bases not matched to a gene.

The rearrangement links TRBV30 to TRBJ2-5; D remains ambiguous. Trimming removed 5 bases from V and 1 base from J, with 8 bases in between. The CDR3 has 12 amino acids. Germline V gene data show CDR1 as GTSNPN and CDR2 as SVGIG (reference sequence). This CDR3 is CAWAPSQETQYF. In DNA form, the CDR3 reads TGTGCCTGGGCCCCTTCCCAAGAGACCCAGTACTTC.

This clonotype was counted between two and nine times. The DNA for the CDR3 is TGCAGTGCAGAGGACTTTCAAAGCTCCTACGAGCAGTACTTC. It is translated as CSAEDFQSSYEQYF. The rearrangement joins TRBV20-1 to TRBJ2-7, with D maybe TRBD2 (5 bases). Trimming removed 6 bases at V and 0 bases at J, with 15 bases between. The CDR3 runs 14 residues. Per germline, CDR1 DFQATT and CDR2 SNEGSKA (reference sequence).

This clonotype occurred a few times. V gene TRBV7-2 combines with J gene TRBJ1-2, with no clear D. Germline values: CDR1 SGHTA, CDR2 FQGNSA. The CDR3 extends over 15 amino acids. Trimming shortened V by 3 bases and J by 7 bases, and 18 bases separated the two germline ends. The CDR3 reads CASSFMGRSAGGYTF. The CDR3 region has the DNA TGTGCCAGCAGCTTTATGGGCCGTTCCGCGGGTGGCTACACCTTC.